This T cell receptor beta chain was captured by sequencing in a study of T-cell reconstitution after alpha-beta-depleted transplantation in children. As to this clonotype: Its antigen is unknown.

Study-level findings and limits: Expanded graft clones numbering several hundred reportedly gave rise to alpha-beta T cells about two months after transplant. It was newly produced T cells that mostly accounted for T-cell counts and diversity one year after transplant. At day 60, the high TCRbeta diversity found in some patients originated from recipient T cells and thymic progenitors that had survived.

The V gene's germline CDR1 is KGHDR and CDR2 SFDVKD. The ends lost 4 bases at V and 6 bases at J; junction bases unmatched: 6. The length of the CDR3 is 16 residues. Unique molecular identifiers were used in preparing the TCRbeta library. MiXCR, applied by TCRdb to the PCR reads, yields one record per CDR3 protein. The sample gives almost 600,000 distinct CDR3 sequences, 27% of which show up once; 36% is in the top ten. The source is a boy under two years old with Wiskott-Aldrich syndrome, due to receive a stem cell transplant. The chain combines TRBV24-1 with TRBJ2-2; TRBD2 agrees at 11 bases. Specimen: PBMCs, collected before TCRalphabeta/CD19-depleted stem cell transplant. The CDR3 sequence is CATSEPLAGESGELFF. CDR3 nucleotide sequence: TGTGCCACCAGTGAGCCACTAGCGGGAGAATCCGGGGAGCTGTTTTTT.